Presented here are 21 T cell receptor beta chains from one specimen sequenced in a study of cytomegalovirus exposure and HLA in healthy donors. The PCR used 60 Vbeta and 13 Jbeta primers. The data were produced by immunoSEQ multiplex PCR, yet TCRdb's version contains in-frame clones alone and is incomplete. The data hold a few hundred thousand clones, with roughly 91% observed a single time. Sequencing was carried out using PBMCs. These receptors were obtained from a girl aged 2-10 years in good health and CMV-seronegative.

The chain combines TRBV19 with TRBJ1-6, with a weak D call TRBD1 (5 bases). Per the germline V gene, CDR1 is LNHDA and CDR2 is SQIVND (reference sequence). The V and J ends lost 3 bases and 10 bases respectively, with 13 bases between them. The CDR3 contains 14 residues. The CDR3 DNA sequence: TGTGCCAGTAGTATCTCGGCAGGGAAATCACCCCTCCACTTT. Translated, it gives CASSISAGKSPLHF.

V and J are TRBV6-6 and TRBJ2-7; TRBD1 might be the D (6 bases). Germline V lookup: CDR1 MNHNY, CDR2 SVGAGI (reference sequence). The V end was cut by 6 bases, the J end by 0 bases, with 6 bases between. This CDR3 has 12 residues. The chain's CDR3 is CASRGASYEQYF. In DNA form, the CDR3 reads TGTGCCAGCAGGGGGGCCTCCTACGAGCAGTACTTC.

This chain connects TRBV7-9 to TRBJ2-4, with 9 nucleotides matching TRBD1. Germline assignment: CDR1 SEHNR and CDR2 FQNEAQ (reference sequence). The CDR3 length is 17 residues. With V trimmed by 2 bases and J by 6 bases, 11 bases remained unmatched. The CDR3 sequence is CASSLYLGDRARNIQYF. CDR3 DNA sequence: TGTGCCAGCAGCTTATATTTGGGGGACAGGGCGCGAAACATTCAGTACTTC.

The chain recombines TRBV18 with TRBJ2-5; D remains unclear. V gave up 3 bases and J gave up 3 bases, with 8 bases separating them. CDR3 length equals 13 residues. The V gene's germline CDR1 is KGHSH and CDR2 LQKENI. In nucleotides, the CDR3 is TGTGCCAGCTCACCTAGACTGGAAGAGACCCAGTACTTC. It yields the protein CASSPRLEETQYF.

The rearrangement joins TRBV7-6 to TRBJ2-1, with 8 bases fitting TRBD2. The V segment lost 0 bases and the J segment 7 bases; nucleotides outside the gene matches: 11. The CDR3 has 17 amino acids. From germline, CDR1 is SGHVS and CDR2 FNYEAQ. The chain's CDR3 is CASSLARPSGSGNEQFF. In DNA form, the CDR3 reads TGTGCCAGCAGCTTAGCGCGCCCCAGCGGGAGCGGAAATGAGCAGTTCTTC.

The rearrangement uses TRBV5-1 and TRBJ2-2, with D maybe TRBD1 (6 bases). V lost 4 bases and J lost 6, with 13 bases in between. This CDR3 has 14 residues. Germline V CDR1 and CDR2: SGHRS, YFSETQ. CDR3 in DNA: TGCGCCAGCAGCGAACAGGGACCGTCCGGGGAGCTGTTTTTT. Encoded protein: CASSEQGPSGELFF.

V and J are TRBV2 and TRBJ1-4; maybe TRBD1 (6 bases). This CDR3 has 14 amino acids. Trimming stripped 6 bases from V and 8 bases from J, with 16 bases between. From germline, CDR1 is SNHLY and CDR2 FYNNEI. This chain's CDR3 is CASRGQQPEEKLFF. In nucleotides, the CDR3 is TGTGCCAGCAGAGGACAGCAACCGGAGGAAAAACTGTTTTTT.

As DNA, the CDR3 is TGCGCCAGCAGCTTGGACTCGATGAACACTGAAGCTTTCTTT. It yields the protein CASSLDSMNTEAFF. The rearrangement uses TRBV5-1 and TRBJ1-1, with D uncertain. The length of the CDR3 is 14 residues. Trimming left V 0 bases short and J 0 bases short, with 6 bases between. The V gene's germline CDR1 is SGHRS and CDR2 YFSETQ.

The rearrangement uses TRBV28 and TRBJ1-5, with D perhaps matching TRBD1 (5 bases). Per germline, CDR1 MDHEN and CDR2 SYDVKM. The CDR3 covers 14 residues. V was trimmed by 4 bases and J by 0 bases, leaving 7 bases between them. The CDR3 here is CASSSGNSNQPQHF. The CDR3 DNA sequence: TGTGCCAGCAGTTCAGGGAATAGCAATCAGCCCCAGCATTTT.

J is TRBJ1-1 and V is TRBV29-1, with 9 bases identical to TRBD1. Germline trimming cut 6 bases from V and 8 bases from J; bases unmatched to any gene: 10. Germline V CDR1 and CDR2: SQVTM, ANQGSEA. The length of the CDR3 is 13 residues. The CDR3 region is CSVPRRDRDEAFF. The CDR3 bases are TGCAGCGTCCCACGGAGGGACAGGGACGAAGCTTTCTTT. Using reference TRBV29-1 and TRBJ1-1 for the parts outside the CDR3, the full variable domain is SAVISQKPSRDICQRGTSLTIQCQVDSQVTMMFWYRQQPGQSLTLIATANQGSEATYESGFVIDKFPISRPNLTFSTLTVSNMSPEDSSIYLCSVPRRDRDEAFFGQGTRLTVV.

This clone was counted once. This sequence joins TRBV5-5 and TRBJ2-3; 9 bases are a match to TRBD2. The V gene end was trimmed by 0 bases and the J gene end by 0 bases; junction bases not matched to a gene: 2. Germline values: CDR1 SGHKS, CDR2 YYEKEE (reference sequence). This CDR3 is built from 16 residues. DNA of the CDR3: TGTGCCAGCAGCTTGGCTAGCGGGATTAGCACAGATACGCAGTATTTT. Translated: CASSLASGISTDTQYF.

The chain employs TRBV5-4 and TRBJ2-7, with D possibly being TRBD2 (6 bases). Trimming removed 0 bases from V and 2 bases from J, with 15 bases in between. The germline V gene has CDR1 SGHNT and CDR2 YYREEE (reference sequence). The CDR3 has 16 amino acids. The chain's CDR3 is CASSLDGLALAYEQYF. The DNA for the CDR3 is TGTGCCAGCAGCTTGGATGGCCTAGCGTTGGCCTACGAGCAGTACTTC.

This clone was observed a few times. The V call is TRBV28, the J call TRBJ2-3, with D possibly TRBD2 on 5 matching bases. The germline CDR1 and CDR2 sequences are MDHEN and SYDVKM. The V end was cut by 3 bases, the J end by 3 bases, with 7 bases between. The CDR3 runs to 13 residues. The CDR3 is CASSFRTTDTQYF. CDR3 in DNA: TGTGCCAGCAGTTTCAGGACTACAGATACGCAGTATTTT.

This chain uses TRBV2 with TRBJ1-1; 11 bases line up with TRBD1. The CDR3 contains 14 residues. V trimming: 8 bases; J trimming: 11 bases; junction bases outside the gene matches: 13. CDR1 is SNHLY, CDR2 FYNNEI, per germline. The CDR3 spells CASGAGTGGFVAFF. In DNA, the CDR3 is TGTGCCAGCGGGGCTGGGACAGGGGGATTTGTCGCTTTCTTT.

The chain employs TRBV12-2 and TRBJ2-3; the table gives TRBD2 as D, unverified against the DNA. TRBV12-2 is a pseudogene segment. This CDR3 is built from 16 residues. The CDR3, as DNA: TGTGCAAGTCGCGCGCAGGTGGGAGGGATGACAGATACGCAGTATTTT. Its protein is CASRAQVGGMTDTQYF.

The DNA of the CDR3 is TGTGCAAGTCGCTTAGCGGATATGGACACTCTGGCCTACGAGCAGTACTTC. It encodes CASRLADMDTLAYEQYF. This chain connects TRBV12-2 to TRBJ2-7; the table's TRBD1 call for D was not verified on the DNA. TRBV12-2 is listed as a pseudogene. The CDR3 is 17 amino acids.

The rearrangement joins TRBV19 to TRBJ2-7, with TRBD1 as a possible D gene (6 bases). With 3 bases removed from V and 5 bases from J, the gap between germline ends came to 17 bases. CDR3 length: 15 amino acids. Germline lookup yields CDR1 LNHDA and CDR2 SQIVND (reference sequence). In DNA, the CDR3 is TGTGCCAGTAGTATGGACAGTCTCCTGATCCACGAGCAGTACTTC. This gives the protein CASSMDSLLIHEQYF.

The V and J genes are TRBV19 and TRBJ1-4; 7 bases are shared with TRBD1. Germline trimming cut 3 bases from V and 8 bases from J; bases unmatched to any gene: 9. The CDR3 is made up of 15 amino acids. The germline V gene encodes CDR1 LNHDA and CDR2 SQIVND (reference sequence). The CDR3 nucleotides are TGTGCCAGTAGTATGGGAACAGGGGTCGGAGAAAAACTGTTTTTT. Translation: CASSMGTGVGEKLFF.

This sequence joins TRBV5-1 and TRBJ2-2, with 8 bases lining up with TRBD2. Trimming took 7 bases from V and 0 from J; bases not matched to a gene: 2. This CDR3 region has 14 residues. Germline loops: CDR1 SGHRS, CDR2 YFSETQ. The CDR3 coding sequence is TGCGCCAGCCGGGAGGGGTCGAACACCGGGGAGCTGTTTTTT. Amino acids: CASREGSNTGELFF.

The rearrangement links TRBV19 to TRBJ1-5; 11 bases are shared with TRBD1. J lost 5 bases, V lost 4 bases, and 4 bases had no gene match. Germline values: CDR1 LNHDA, CDR2 SQIVND (reference sequence). The CDR3 has 15 amino acids. The CDR3 region is CASSTGTGGYQPQHF. As DNA, the CDR3 is TGTGCCAGTAGTACCGGGACAGGGGGATATCAGCCCCAGCATTTT.

The chain joins TRBV5-1 to TRBJ2-7; 8 positions match TRBD2. Germline-derived CDR1 and CDR2 are SGHRS and YFSETQ. The CDR3 is 15 residues long. Trimming removed 0 bases from V and 2 bases from J; junction bases left unmatched: 4. This CDR3 is CASSLELAGPYEQYF. The CDR3 DNA reads TGCGCCAGCAGCTTGGAGCTAGCGGGTCCCTACGAGCAGTACTTC.